This T cell receptor (beta chain) was captured by sequencing in a study of T cells in Graves' hyperthyroidism and ophthalmopathy. Study-wide results and caveats: Also found in blood were most expanded thyroid clonotypes above 0.001.

Authors of the study amplified TCR beta CDR3 regions from RNA transcripts. First-round RT-PCR of the TCR CDR3 relied on the HTBI primer set. TCRdb reprocessed the multiplex PCR reads with MiXCR, giving one entry per CDR3 protein. The table includes around 500,000 distinct CDR3 sequences, about an eighth detected once. Germline trimming cut 3 bases from V and 1 base from J; bases unmatched to any gene: 4. This CDR3 spans 15 amino acids. The germline V gene has CDR1 DFQATT and CDR2 SNEGSKA (reference sequence). Comment on this clonotype: The antigen remains unidentified.

Exclusion followed for patients with uncontrolled infection, other autoimmune disease, pregnancy or lactation. Clinical symptoms, serum thyroxine, TRAb, thyroid ultrasound and orbital computed tomography established diagnosis. The receptor comes from a woman younger than 30 with Graves' hyperthyroidism. The chain is built from TRBV20-1 and TRBJ2-2; 8 nucleotides agree with TRBD2. Sequences were obtained from blood. The CDR3 reads CSASPLAGNTGELFF. The CDR3 DNA sequence: TGCAGTGCTAGTCCCCTAGCGGGGAACACCGGGGAGCTGTTTTTT.